Here is one T cell receptor (beta chain) with its context. These data belong to a study of blood T cell repertoires in COVID-19. Overall study: Samples taken during acute and convalescent COVID-19 were collected in the United States, Italy and Spain. T cells, B-cell-depleted T cells, or PBMCs provided the cDNA or gDNA that served as material.

This CDR3 is built from 15 residues. The germline gives CDR1 SGHTA, CDR2 FQGNSA. V dropped 6 bases and J dropped 3; count of bases not matched to a gene: 8. Original handling: Researchers report that nucleated cell counts were estimated from reference gene primer amplification. The table came from immunoSEQ multiplex PCR; TCRdb's copy has only in-frame clones and leaves some out. The DNA was the basis for D and trimming; V, J and clone size are from that table. The data contain more than 150,000 clones, about 90% of them singletons. This chain links TRBV7-2 with TRBJ1-5, with 7 bases lining up with TRBD1. The specimen sequenced was peripheral blood. The sequence came from a man between 65 and 85 years old with active or convalescent COVID-19. The CDR3 nucleotides read TGTGCCAGCAGACTTGGGACAGCTTCCAATCAGCCCCAGCATTTT. It specifies CASRLGTASNQPQHF.